The subject of this entry is one T cell receptor beta chain. These data belong to a study of blood T cell repertoires in COVID-19. Study-wide background: Both acute and convalescent COVID-19 samples were obtained from the United States, Italy and Spain.

The V gene end was trimmed by 3 bases and the J gene end by 7 bases; junction bases not matched to a gene: 4. The length of the CDR3 is 13 residues. Per the germline V gene, CDR1 is SGHVS and CDR2 is FQNEAQ. Profiled with immunoSEQ multiplex PCR; TCRdb holds only in-frame clones, not every one. The sample shows 200,000 to 250,000 clones, 85% of them seen only once. The receptor was isolated from a woman in her 70s with COVID-19, enrolled during active disease. Sequencing was performed on peripheral blood. The genes are TRBV7-8 and TRBJ1-2; 8 bases fit TRBD1. Here the CDR3 reads CASSLDRAVGYTF. The CDR3 DNA reads as TGTGCCAGCAGCTTGGACAGGGCGGTTGGCTACACCTTC.